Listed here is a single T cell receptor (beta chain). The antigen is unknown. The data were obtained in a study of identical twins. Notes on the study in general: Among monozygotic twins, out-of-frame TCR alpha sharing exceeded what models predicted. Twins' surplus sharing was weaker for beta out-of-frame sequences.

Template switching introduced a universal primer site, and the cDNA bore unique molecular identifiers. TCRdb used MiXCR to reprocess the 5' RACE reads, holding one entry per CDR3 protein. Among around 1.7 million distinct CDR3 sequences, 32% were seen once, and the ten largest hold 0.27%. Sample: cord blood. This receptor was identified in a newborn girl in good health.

CDR3 region: CASRTPLRQGDEAFF. For the CDR3, the DNA is TGTGCCAGCAGAACCCCCCTCCGACAGGGAGATGAAGCTTTCTTT. The V gene is TRBV6-7, the J gene TRBJ1-1; 7 bases fit TRBD1. TRBV6-7 is given ORF status, its function remaining uncertain. The CDR3 extends over 15 amino acids. V trimming: 6 bases; J trimming: 7 bases; junction bases outside the gene matches: 14.